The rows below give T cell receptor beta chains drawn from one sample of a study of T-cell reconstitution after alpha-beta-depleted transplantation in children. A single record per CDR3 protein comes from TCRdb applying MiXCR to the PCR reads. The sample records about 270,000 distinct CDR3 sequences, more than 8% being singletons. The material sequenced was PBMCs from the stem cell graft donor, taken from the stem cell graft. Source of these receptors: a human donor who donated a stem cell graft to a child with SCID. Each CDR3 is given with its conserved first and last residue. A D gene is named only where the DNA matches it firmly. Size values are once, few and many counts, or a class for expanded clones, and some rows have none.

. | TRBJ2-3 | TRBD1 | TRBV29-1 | TGCAGCGTGGACAGGACAGAGGGGAGCACAGATACGCAGTATTTT | CSVDRTEGSTDTQYF
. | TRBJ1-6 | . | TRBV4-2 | TGTGCCAGCAGCCAAGCCCAGGGGAATAATTCACCCCTCCACTTT | CASSQAQGNNSPLHF
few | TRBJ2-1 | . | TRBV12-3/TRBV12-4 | TGTGCCAGCAGTCGGGACGCTGTTGGCAATGAGCAGTTCTTC | CASSRDAVGNEQFF
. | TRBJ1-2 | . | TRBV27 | TGTGCCAGCAGTTTAGTAGGGAATAATGGCTACACCTTC | CASSLVGNNGYTF
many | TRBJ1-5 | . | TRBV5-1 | TGCGCCAGCAGCTGGGACAGCAATCAGCCCCAGCATTTT | CASSWDSNQPQHF
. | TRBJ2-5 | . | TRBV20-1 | TGCAGTGCCCCCGGAGGGGGCCCCCAAGAGACCCAGTACTTC | CSAPGGGPQETQYF
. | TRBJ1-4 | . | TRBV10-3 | TGTGCCACTACTCATTTAACCGGCGAAAAACTGTTTTTT | CATTHLTGEKLFF
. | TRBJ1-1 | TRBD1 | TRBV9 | TGTGCCAGCAGCATTACAGGGGGGTCGAACACTGAAGCTTTCTTT | CASSITGGSNTEAFF
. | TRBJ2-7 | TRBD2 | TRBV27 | TGTGCCAGCAGTTTACCTAGCGGGGGCAGCTCCTACGAGCAGTACTTC | CASSLPSGGSSYEQYF
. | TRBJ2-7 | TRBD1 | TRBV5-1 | TGCGCCAGCAGCTTACAGGGGGCTCTCTACGAGCAGTACTTC | CASSLQGALYEQYF
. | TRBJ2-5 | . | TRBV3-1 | TGTGCCAGCAGGGACACTAGGGTTTCAGAGACCCAGTACTTC | CASRDTRVSETQYF
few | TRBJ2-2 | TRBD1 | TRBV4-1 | TGCGCCAGCAGCCGATACACAGGGGAAAACACCGGGGAGCTGTTTTTT | CASSRYTGENTGELFF
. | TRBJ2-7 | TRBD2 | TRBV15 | TGTGCCACCCCTATTTCGCTAGCGGAATACTCCTACGAGCAGTACTTC | CATPISLAEYSYEQYF